The 16 T cell receptor beta chains below all came from one sample that was sequenced in a study of T cell responses to AZD1222 COVID-19 vaccine. The protocol was immunoSEQ multiplex PCR, while the TCRdb copy is restricted to in-frame clones and leaves out a portion. The sample gives 180,000 or so clones, approximately 93% of which show up once; approximately 1.8% is in the top ten. The source was peripheral blood, collected 28 days after the second AZD1222 dose. These TCRs come from an adult who received the AZD1222 COVID-19 vaccine.

The rearrangement uses TRBV18 and TRBJ1-5, with 7 bases matching TRBD1. Per germline, CDR1 KGHSH and CDR2 LQKENI. V shed 5 bases, J shed 1 base, and the junction held 5 bases outside the gene matches. The CDR3 loop spans 15 amino acids. The CDR3: CASSTTGASNQPQHF. In DNA, the CDR3 is TGTGCCAGCTCAACAACAGGGGCCAGCAATCAGCCCCAGCATTTT.

J is TRBJ2-3 and V is TRBV2, with D perhaps TRBD1 or TRBD2 (5 bases each). V gave up 5 bases and J gave up 0 bases, with 6 bases separating them. This CDR3 contains 13 residues. The germline gives CDR1 SNHLY, CDR2 FYNNEI. CDR3 sequence: CASSRGSTDTQYF. The CDR3 nucleotides read TGTGCCAGCAGTCGGGGCAGCACAGATACGCAGTATTTT.

V is TRBV9 and J is TRBJ2-5, with 7 bases identical to TRBD1. With V trimmed by 2 bases and J by 5 bases, 12 bases remained unmatched. The CDR3 loop spans 16 amino acids. CDR1 SGDLS and CDR2 YYNGEE come from the germline V gene. DNA of the CDR3: TGTGCCAGCAGCGTGCTTGAGGGGGCGTCGGGGGAGACCCAGTACTTC. Amino acids: CASSVLEGASGETQYF. Using reference TRBV9 and TRBJ2-5 for the parts outside the CDR3, the full variable domain is DSGVTQTPKHLITATGQRVTLRCSPRSGDLSVYWYQQSLDQGLQFLIQYYNGEERAKGNILERFSAQQFPDLHSELNLSSLELGDSALYFCASSVLEGASGETQYFGPGTRLLVL.

In this sample, this clone turned up once. The chain employs TRBV11-2 and TRBJ2-7; D might be TRBD2 (6 bases). V shed 4 bases and J shed 5 bases, with 15 bases lying between them. The CDR3 spans 14 residues. The germline CDR1 and CDR2 sequences are SGHAT and FQNNGV. The CDR3 DNA follows: TGTGCCAGCAGCTGGAGTGATGGAGGGGACGAGCAGTACTTC. Translating it yields CASSWSDGGDEQYF.

This clone has a handful of counts. The chain joins TRBV2 to TRBJ2-6; no clear D. The V end was cut by 6 bases, the J end by 6 bases, with 12 bases between. The CDR3 totals 14 residues. Germline V lookup: CDR1 SNHLY, CDR2 FYNNEI. The CDR3 nucleotides read TGTGCCAGCAGCTTTAACTTCGAGGCCAACGTCCTGACTTTC. Residues: CASSFNFEANVLTF.

The V gene is TRBV10-3, the J gene TRBJ2-7, with 10 bases that match TRBD2. CDR3 length equals 16 residues. CDR1 is ENHRY and CDR2 is SYGVKD in the germline V gene. Unmatched junction bases numbered 4, after V lost 2 bases and J lost 0 bases. This chain's CDR3 is CAISEPSSGSSYEQYF. Here the CDR3 DNA reads TGTGCCATCAGTGAGCCCTCTAGCGGGAGCTCCTACGAGCAGTACTTC.

The chain employs TRBV23-1 and TRBJ1-2; D gene ambiguous. Being an ORF, TRBV23-1 has a function that is uncertain. V lost 4 bases and J 4 bases, leaving 10 bases between the germline ends. The CDR3 sequence is 13 residues long. CDR3 residues: CASSPPGAYGYTF. The CDR3 nucleotides are TGCGCCAGCAGTCCTCCAGGTGCCTATGGCTACACCTTC.

The V call is TRBV4-2, the J call TRBJ2-5; D is possibly TRBD1 (6 bases). CDR3 length: 14 residues. CDR1 is LGHNA, CDR2 YNFKEQ, per germline. V lost 3 bases and J 3 bases, leaving 11 bases between the germline ends. CDR3 sequence reads: CASSQAQGKETQYF. Written as DNA, the CDR3 is TGTGCCAGCAGCCAGGCGCAGGGGAAAGAGACCCAGTACTTC.

This clone was observed a single time. This chain uses TRBV25-1 with TRBJ1-2; a weak D match, TRBD1 (5 bases). The CDR3 consists of 14 residues. CDR1 and CDR2 (germline): MGHDK, SYGVNS. Between the trimmed V and J ends, which lost 2 bases and 8 bases, there was a span of 15 bases. This CDR3 reads CASSETAGLYGYTF. The CDR3 DNA reads TGTGCCAGCAGTGAAACGGCAGGGCTATACGGCTACACCTTC.

The chain recombines TRBV29-1 with TRBJ2-1, with 8 positions matching TRBD2. The junction had 17 bases not matched to a gene; V was cut back by 3 bases and J by 10 bases. Germline V gives CDR1 SQVTM, CDR2 ANQGSEA. The CDR3 runs 16 residues. The CDR3 reads CSVEIGGGGPFGEQFF. In nucleotides, the CDR3 is TGCAGCGTTGAGATAGGAGGCGGGGGGCCCTTTGGAGAGCAGTTCTTC.

V is TRBV6-5 and J is TRBJ2-7, with a possible D match to TRBD2 (7 bases). Germline values: CDR1 MNHEY, CDR2 SVGAGI. Trimming took 8 bases from V and 2 from J, leaving 16 bases between them. CDR3 length: 14 residues. The CDR3 DNA reads as TGTGCCAGCCTGAGGGAGGGGGGAGCCTACGAGCAGTACTTC. It codes for CASLREGGAYEQYF.

V and J are TRBV19 and TRBJ1-3; the match to TRBD1 covers 8 bases. The germline gives CDR1 LNHDA, CDR2 SQIVND (reference sequence). After removal of 2 bases from V and 3 bases from J, the junction contained 3 bases not matched to a gene. The CDR3 is made up of 15 amino acids. The CDR3 DNA reads TGTGCCAGTAGTATACTCGGGACAGGTGGAAACACCATATATTTT. It specifies CASSILGTGGNTIYF. The full variable domain, its missing parts supplied by reference TRBV19 and TRBJ1-3, is DGGITQSPKYLFRKEGQNVTLSCEQNLNHDAMYWYRQDPGQGLRLIYYSQIVNDFQKGDIAEGYSVSREKKESFPLTVTSAQKNPTAFYLCASSILGTGGNTIYFGEGSWLTVV.

J is TRBJ1-2 and V is TRBV12-3 or TRBV12-4; no definite D call. V lost 11 bases and J lost 4, with 14 bases in between. This CDR3 region has 12 residues. This chain's CDR3 is CASTANGYGYTF. The CDR3 DNA sequence: TGTGCCTCGACCGCCAATGGCTATGGCTACACCTTC.

This chain joins TRBV7-9 and TRBJ1-3; TRBD1 aligns across 7 bases. V lost 0 bases to trimming and J lost 1 base; unmatched junction nucleotides: 9. The germline V gene has CDR1 SEHNR and CDR2 FQNEAQ (reference sequence). The CDR3 sequence is 18 residues long. DNA for the CDR3: TGTGCCAGCAGCTTAGCTACGACAGGGAGTTGGTCTGGAAACACCATATATTTT. Amino acid sequence: CASSLATTGSWSGNTIYF.

V gene TRBV7-2 combines with J gene TRBJ1-2; TRBD1 matches at 10 bases. The CDR3 is 15 residues long. Germline V lookup: CDR1 SGHTA, CDR2 FQGNSA. The junction had 9 bases not matched to a gene; V was cut back by 5 bases and J by 6 bases. The CDR3 bases are TGTGCCAGCAGCCGCCGACAGGGGGCGCCCCATGGCTACACCTTC. This translates into CASSRRQGAPHGYTF.

The V gene is TRBV12-3 or TRBV12-4, the J gene TRBJ2-1, with a possible D match to TRBD2 (5 bases). This CDR3 comprises 13 residues. V was trimmed by 6 bases and J by 3 bases, leaving 9 bases between them. The CDR3 bases are TGTGCCAGCAGCCACACTAGCTACAATGAGCAGTTCTTC. Translation: CASSHTSYNEQFF.